Listed below are T cell receptor beta chains from one sample, sequenced in a study of T cells after yellow fever vaccination. One entry per CDR3 protein results from TCRdb running MiXCR on the 5' RACE reads. This sample has 280,000 or so distinct CDR3 sequences, with around 10% found just once. The specimen comprised CD4+ T cells sorted from PBMCs, sampled 5 days after the yellow fever booster vaccination. The receptors come from a man younger than 35 who received the YFV17D yellow fever vaccine. CDR3s include the opening cysteine and the closing phenylalanine or tryptophan. A D gene is named only where the DNA matches it firmly. Clone size is not always given. Where it is, it says once, few, many or a class for expanded clones.

TRBJ2-5,15,many,TRBD1,TRBV5-1,TGCGCCAGCAGCTTGTCGGGGACAGTTCAAGAGACCCAGTACTTC,CASSLSGTVQETQYF
TRBJ2-3,15,NA,NA,TRBV3-1,TGTGCCAGCAGCCAAGATGGGACCGACACAGATACGCGGTATTTT,CASSQDGTDTDTRYF
TRBJ2-5,18,NA,TRBD2,TRBV7-7,TGTGCTAGCAGCTTAGATGTGCGGGGGGGCCGTCTTAGAGAGACCCAGTACTTC,CASSLDVRGGRLRETQYF
TRBJ2-2,16,few,TRBD1,TRBV4-2,TGTGCCAGCAGCCCCAGGACAGGCGCCTCGGACGGGGAGCTGTTTTTT,CASSPRTGASDGELFF
TRBJ2-1,16,NA,TRBD2,TRBV20-1,TGCAGTGCTAGAGCCCGCCTTCAGCGGGGGGGCCCCGAGCAGTTCTTC,CSARARLQRGGPEQFF
TRBJ2-2,17,many,TRBD2,TRBV2,TGTGCCAGCAGCGAGGGACTAGCGGGGGCGAACACCGGGGAGCTGTTTTTT,CASSEGLAGANTGELFF
TRBJ2-2,16,few,NA,TRBV6-2/TRBV6-3,TGTGCCAGCAGCTACTCCAGAGGGGGGCCCACCGGGGAGCTGTTTTTT,CASSYSRGGPTGELFF
TRBJ2-2,17,few,TRBD1,TRBV9,TGTGCCAGCAGCGTAGACCCGACAGGGCGGCCTCCCGGGGAGCTGTTTTTT,CASSVDPTGRPPGELFF
TRBJ2-3,17,many,TRBD2,TRBV5-1,TGCGCCAGCAGCCGTGGCCTAGCGGGGCTCCACACAGATACGCAGTATTTT,CASSRGLAGLHTDTQYF
TRBJ1-2,15,few,NA,TRBV7-9,TGTGCCAGCAGCTTAGTCTTTGGACCTAACTATGGCTACACCTTC,CASSLVFGPNYGYTF
TRBJ1-1,17,few,NA,TRBV6-5,TGTGCCAGCAGTTACGGGGGGGGCGTTGAGGGAAACACTGAAGCTTTCTTT,CASSYGGGVEGNTEAFF
TRBJ2-2,15,few,TRBD1,TRBV18,TGTGCCAGCTCACCGGGACAGAGAGCCACCGGGGAGCTGTTTTTT,CASSPGQRATGELFF
TRBJ2-2,15,few,NA,TRBV3-1,TGTGCCAGCAGTTCCGGAGAGCCTAACACCGGGGAGCTGTTTTTT,CASSSGEPNTGELFF
TRBJ1-1,15,many,NA,TRBV5-1,TGCGCCAGCAGCTTCGTTGGGGGGACCCAGTCTGAAGCTTTCTTT,CASSFVGGTQSEAFF
TRBJ1-5,13,many,NA,TRBV12-3/TRBV12-4,TGTGCCAGCACTCTAGGGGGGCTTCAGCCCCAGCATTTT,CASTLGGLQPQHF
TRBJ1-1,17,NA,TRBD1,TRBV5-1,TGCGCCAGCAGCTTACCCGGGACAGGGGCCGCAGAAACTGAAGCTTTCTTT,CASSLPGTGAAETEAFF
TRBJ2-1,17,NA,TRBD1,TRBV7-2,TGTGCCAGCAGCTCCGCAAGACAGGGGATGTCCTACAATGAGCAGTTCTTC,CASSSARQGMSYNEQFF